The 30 T cell receptor beta chains below were found in one sample sequenced in a study of T cell responses to AZD1222 COVID-19 vaccine. Generated by immunoSEQ multiplex PCR, the TCRdb table keeps only in-frame clones and is missing some. In total, the table holds around 150,000 clones. Sequenced material: peripheral blood. The receptors were sampled from an adult in good health.

The chain joins TRBV6-5 to TRBJ2-3, with D possibly being TRBD1 (5 bases). V lost 7 bases, J lost 4 bases, and 12 bases lay in between. CDR3 length: 13 residues. In germline, CDR1 is MNHEY, CDR2 SVGAGI. The chain's CDR3 is CASIGVRADTQYF. DNA for the CDR3: TGTGCCAGCATAGGGGTTCGGGCAGATACGCAGTATTTT.

This chain uses TRBV4-1 with TRBJ1-5; D is unresolved. The V end was cut by 1 base, the J end by 9 bases, with 22 bases between. This CDR3 comprises 17 residues. The germline CDR1 and CDR2 sequences are MGHRA and YSYEKL. CDR3 amino acids: CASSQVSTSGLWVPQHF. The CDR3 bases are TGCGCCAGCAGCCAAGTGTCGACCTCAGGTTTATGGGTGCCCCAGCATTTT.

This chain uses TRBV5-1 with TRBJ1-6; 8 bases align to TRBD1. Per germline, CDR1 SGHRS and CDR2 YFSETQ. Unmatched junction bases numbered 20, after V lost 4 bases and J lost 8 bases. This CDR3 comprises 19 residues. CDR3 sequence reads: CASSTEFRGLISGDSPLHF. Here the CDR3 DNA reads TGCGCCAGCAGCACGGAATTCAGGGGGCTGATCTCTGGCGATTCACCCCTCCACTTT.

The rearrangement links TRBV7-8 to TRBJ1-1, with a weak D call TRBD1 (5 bases). The germline V gene encodes CDR1 SGHVS and CDR2 FQNEAQ. The germline V and J ends were trimmed by 5 bases and 9 bases, with 22 bases remaining between them. This CDR3 comprises 15 residues. CDR3 amino acids: CASSPGSGGKFKAFF. CDR3 in DNA: TGTGCCAGCAGCCCCGGGTCGGGGGGGAAGTTTAAAGCTTTCTTT.

The chain combines TRBV6-2 or TRBV6-3 with TRBJ1-2, with unresolved D. Germline V lookup: CDR1 MNHEY, CDR2 SVGEGT. CDR3 length: 11 amino acids. V lost 3 bases to trimming and J lost 10 bases, with 9 bases between them. The CDR3 DNA is TGTGCCAGCAGTTATTCTATTGTCTACACCTTC. Encoded protein: CASSYSIVYTF.

The V and J genes are TRBV11-1 and TRBJ1-1, with D tentatively TRBD1 (5 bases). Germline CDR1 reads SGHAT; CDR2 reads FQDESV (reference sequence). V was pared by 3 bases and J by 7 bases, with 12 bases between. The length of the CDR3 is 13 residues. CDR3 region: CASSLQGAVEAFF. CDR3 bases: TGTGCCAGCAGCTTGCAGGGTGCGGTTGAAGCTTTCTTT.

The chain recombines TRBV5-6 with TRBJ1-2; perhaps TRBD1 as D (6 bases). Germline CDR1 reads SGHDT; CDR2 reads YYEEEE. This CDR3 has 15 amino acids. Trimming shortened V by 7 bases and J by 4 bases, and 20 bases separated the two germline ends. In DNA, the CDR3 is TGTGCCAGCGGGAACAGGGAAGGGGGGACCTATGGCTACACCTTC. Translated: CASGNREGGTYGYTF.

The J gene is TRBJ2-2, the V gene TRBV11-1; no firm D call. The CDR3 totals 13 residues. V lost 0 bases to trimming and J lost 4 bases, with 3 bases between them. The germline CDR1 and CDR2 sequences are SGHAT and FQDESV (reference sequence). This CDR3 reads CASSLASTGELFF. The DNA of the CDR3 is TGTGCCAGCAGCTTAGCTTCCACCGGGGAGCTGTTTTTT.

The chain is built from TRBV5-1 and TRBJ2-1; D may match TRBD1 or TRBD2 (5 bases each). CDR3 size: 14 residues. V lost 7 bases and J lost 0, with 11 bases in between. Looked up from germline, CDR1 is SGHRS and CDR2 is YFSETQ. The CDR3 DNA reads as TGCGCCAGCTCTTGGGGGAGCTCCTACAATGAGCAGTTCTTC. This translates into CASSWGSSYNEQFF.

V is TRBV29-1 and J is TRBJ1-2, with 7 bases identical to TRBD1. The CDR3 length is 13 residues. The V gene's germline CDR1 is SQVTM and CDR2 ANQGSEA. The V gene end was trimmed by 0 bases and the J gene end by 5 bases; junction bases not matched to a gene: 3. The CDR3 nucleotides read TGCAGCGTTGAAGAAGGGGGCTCGTATGGCTACACCTTC. Its protein is CSVEEGGSYGYTF.

V is TRBV7-9 and J is TRBJ1-2, with TRBD1 matching 9 bases. This CDR3 has 15 residues. Germline values: CDR1 SEHNR, CDR2 FQNEAQ (reference sequence). Trimming cost V 5 bases and J 7 bases; bases outside gene matches: 11. For the CDR3, the DNA is TGTGCCAGCAGCCTGGGGGCGGGACAGGGTTTTGGCTACACCTTC. The encoded protein is CASSLGAGQGFGYTF.

V gene TRBV6-6 combines with J gene TRBJ1-1; possibly TRBD1 for D (5 bases). V lost 5 bases, J lost 11 bases, and 24 bases lay in between. Germline V gene data show CDR1 as MNHNY and CDR2 as SVGAGI (reference sequence). The CDR3 runs to 15 residues. The CDR3 DNA is TGTGCCAGCAGTCGACGACTCGGACACGACCTTAGCGCTTTCTTT. Translating gives CASSRRLGHDLSAFF.

V usage is TRBV2 and J usage is TRBJ1-1; D gene unclear. The CDR3 totals 12 residues. The V gene lost 10 bases and the J gene lost 3 bases, with 12 bases spanning the gap. Germline V CDR1 and CDR2: SNHLY, FYNNEI. The CDR3 nucleotides read TGTGCCAAGCGTAAGGACGACACTGAAGCTTTCTTT. It yields the protein CAKRKDDTEAFF.

The V and J genes are TRBV6-1 and TRBJ2-5, with D possibly being TRBD1 (5 bases). Looked up from germline, CDR1 is MNHNS and CDR2 is SASEGT. Trimming took off 1 base at V and 3 bases at J, with 9 bases between the two ends. This CDR3 comprises 14 residues. The CDR3 region is CASSEGLDKETQYF. The CDR3 coding sequence is TGTGCCAGCAGTGAAGGGCTGGACAAAGAGACCCAGTACTTC.

The V call is TRBV6-1, the J call TRBJ1-5, with D possibly matching TRBD1 (5 bases). The germline V gene has CDR1 MNHNS and CDR2 SASEGT. V was trimmed by 1 base and J by 5 bases, leaving 9 bases between them. CDR3 length equals 14 residues. CDR3 DNA sequence: TGTGCCAGCAGTGAAGTCCAGGGCGATCAGCCCCAGCATTTT. It codes for CASSEVQGDQPQHF.

This chain links TRBV20-1 with TRBJ2-2; no clear D. Germline CDR1 and CDR2: DFQATT and SNEGSKA (reference sequence). The V gene lost 6 bases and the J gene lost 1 base, with 3 bases spanning the gap. There are 11 residues in the CDR3. The CDR3: CSALNTGELFF. For the CDR3, the DNA is TGCAGTGCCCTGAACACCGGGGAGCTGTTTTTT.

The chain is built from TRBV12-3 or TRBV12-4 and TRBJ1-3; D uncertain. V was pared by 3 bases and J by 14 bases, with 8 bases between. This CDR3 has 10 residues. In DNA, the CDR3 is TGTGCCAGCAGTTTCGGAGGCCTATATTTT. This encodes CASSFGGLYF.

The chain is built from TRBV7-2 and TRBJ1-6; D is possibly TRBD1 (5 bases). The V and J ends lost 4 bases and 7 bases respectively, with 14 bases between them. This CDR3 is 15 amino acids long. Germline CDR1 SGHTA, CDR2 FQGNSA. DNA of the CDR3: TGTGCCAGCAGCTCCCAACCGGGACCAAATTCACCCCTCCACTTT. It specifies CASSSQPGPNSPLHF.

The chain recombines TRBV7-7 with TRBJ2-3; 7 positions match TRBD2. In germline, CDR1 is SSHAT, CDR2 FNYEAQ (reference sequence). This CDR3 is 15 amino acids long. The trim removed 4 bases at V and 1 base at J, leaving 5 bases unmatched. The CDR3 spells CASSSGSGGTDTQYF. CDR3 nucleotide sequence: TGTGCCAGCAGCTCGGGGAGCGGGGGCACAGATACGCAGTATTTT.

J is TRBJ2-3 and V is TRBV19; D tentatively fits TRBD1 or TRBD2 (5 bases each). Trimming stripped 5 bases from V and 2 bases from J, with 8 bases between. The CDR3 consists of 13 residues. Germline V gene sequence: CDR1 LNHDA, CDR2 SQIVND (reference sequence). The CDR3 region has the DNA TGTGCCAGTAGTCTGGGGACCACAGATACGCAGTATTTT. Its translation is CASSLGTTDTQYF.

The chain carries TRBV11-3 and TRBJ2-7; 7 bases line up with TRBD1. V gave up 2 bases and J gave up 3 bases; unmatched junction bases: 7. This CDR3 is 15 amino acids long. Germline loops: CDR1 SGHNT, CDR2 YENEEA. In DNA, the CDR3 is TGTGCCAGCAGCTTACCGCGGACAGGACACTACGAGCAGTACTTC. Encoded protein: CASSLPRTGHYEQYF. Full variable domain (outside the CDR3, taken from reference TRBV11-3 and TRBJ2-7): EAGVVQSPRYKIIEKKQPVAFWCNPISGHNTLYWYLQNLGQGPELLIRYENEEAVDDSQLPKDRFSAERLKGVDSTLKIQPAELGDSAVYLCASSLPRTGHYEQYFGPGTRLTVT.

The J gene is TRBJ2-1, the V gene TRBV12-3 or TRBV12-4, with D unresolved. V was pared by 1 base and J by 5 bases, with 6 bases between. This CDR3 spans 13 amino acids. CDR3 sequence: CASSLGIDNEQFF. The CDR3 bases are TGTGCCAGCAGTTTAGGTATCGACAATGAGCAGTTCTTC.

The gene calls are TRBV6-5 and TRBJ1-1, with unresolved D. V was pared by 2 bases and J by 2 bases, with 15 bases between. This CDR3 spans 16 amino acids. CDR1 is MNHEY, CDR2 SVGAGI, per germline. The CDR3, as DNA: TGTGCCAGCAGTTACGGCCGCCCGGAGGTTAACACTGAAGCTTTCTTT. Translating gives CASSYGRPEVNTEAFF.

This chain connects TRBV12-3 or TRBV12-4 to TRBJ1-2; possible D gene TRBD1, 5 bases. V lost 6 bases and J 4 bases, leaving 9 bases between the germline ends. There are 12 residues in the CDR3. The DNA for the CDR3 is TGTGCCAGCAGCCGGACAAGCTATGGCTACACCTTC. Translating gives CASSRTSYGYTF.

The chain uses TRBV6-2 or TRBV6-3 and TRBJ1-5, with D possibly TRBD1 on 6 matching bases. Trimming shortened V by 4 bases and J by 2 bases, and 12 bases separated the two germline ends. This CDR3 has 15 residues. CDR1 MNHEY and CDR2 SVGEGT come from the germline V gene. CDR3 nucleotides: TGTGCCAGCAGTTTCCTACAGGGTGGCAATCAGCCCCAGCATTTT. Its translation: CASSFLQGGNQPQHF.

This chain joins TRBV29-1 and TRBJ1-2; a possible D gene is TRBD1 (5 bases). Germline V gene sequence: CDR1 SQVTM, CDR2 ANQGSEA. V lost 5 bases, J lost 6 bases, and 19 bases lay in between. CDR3 length: 14 residues. The CDR3 region is CSVSPVGGTHGYTF. The CDR3 DNA follows: TGCAGCGTTTCCCCGGTCGGGGGTACCCATGGCTACACCTTC.

The chain couples TRBV9 to TRBJ1-2; D unclear. The CDR3 sequence is 15 residues long. The V gene lost 0 bases and the J gene lost 3 bases, with 12 bases spanning the gap. The germline V gene has CDR1 SGDLS and CDR2 YYNGEE. Here the CDR3 reads CASSVATRADYGYTF. DNA for the CDR3: TGTGCCAGCAGCGTAGCTACTCGGGCAGACTATGGCTACACCTTC.

The chain employs TRBV3-1 (or the pseudogene TRBV3-2) and TRBJ1-6; D is possibly TRBD1 (5 bases). Germline V gene data show CDR1 as LGHDT and CDR2 as YNNKEL (reference sequence). Trimming took 3 bases from V and 6 from J, leaving 9 bases between them. The CDR3 consists of 14 residues. The CDR3 sequence: CASSQTVINSPLHF. CDR3 in DNA: TGTGCCAGCAGCCAGACAGTTATTAATTCACCCCTCCACTTT.

V usage is TRBV29-1 and J usage is TRBJ1-2; perhaps TRBD1 as D (5 bases). CDR3 length: 13 residues. Per the germline V gene, CDR1 is SQVTM and CDR2 is ANQGSEA. V lost 1 base and J 5 bases, leaving 11 bases between the germline ends. CDR3 DNA: TGCAGCGTTGAAGCCTCAGGGCCTTATGGCTACACCTTC. Translation gives CSVEASGPYGYTF.

This chain uses TRBV4-1 with TRBJ1-2; D is uncertain. Germline-derived CDR1 and CDR2 are MGHRA and YSYEKL. This CDR3 is built from 14 residues. Trimming shortened V by 1 base and J by 0 bases, and 6 bases separated the two germline ends. CDR3 sequence: CASSQGETNYGYTF. The CDR3 DNA follows: TGCGCCAGCAGCCAAGGGGAAACTAACTATGGCTACACCTTC.